Following are 2 T cell receptor beta chains from one sample sequenced in a study of blood T cells in healthy people across ages. Together with a sample-barcoded 5' primer, a J-beta primer mix was included in a second PCR lasting about 6 to 11 cycles. TCRdb redid the calling of the 5' RACE reads with MiXCR, one entry per CDR3 protein. Among hundreds of thousands of distinct CDR3 sequences listed, around 62% were seen once. The sequenced sample was blood. These TCRs come from a man aged 25-45 years in good health.

There are a few counts of this clonotype. The chain recombines TRBV29-1 with TRBJ2-7; D unresolved. The end of the DNA is better explained by TRBJ2-4, so the J call may be wrong. The CDR3 runs to 12 residues. Germline V CDR1 and CDR2: SQVTM, ANQGSEA. CDR3: CSVESPDFIQYF. DNA for the CDR3: TGCAGCGTTGAATCCCCAGACTTCATTCAGTACTTC.

The V call is TRBV10-2, the J call TRBJ2-5, with D unresolved. The tail of the sequence fits TRBJ2-7 better, so the J call may be wrong. This CDR3 region has 14 residues. From germline, CDR1 is WSHSY and CDR2 SAAADI. The CDR3 here is CASNVLGSSYEQYF. The CDR3, as DNA: TGCGCCAGCAATGTATTAGGATCTTCCTACGAGCAGTACTTC.